Listed below are T cell receptor beta chains from one sample, sequenced in a study of T cells in Graves' hyperthyroidism and ophthalmopathy. TCRdb called the multiplex PCR reads again in MiXCR, with one record for every CDR3 protein. The data hold fewer than 650,000 distinct CDR3 sequences, with around 15% observed a single time. Sequenced input: blood. These receptors all come from a woman in her thirties or forties with Graves' ophthalmopathy. Each CDR3 is given with its conserved first and last residue. The D gene is left open where the match is weak. The size of a clone is reported for some rows only, either as once, few or many, or as a class for expanded clones.

j_gene: TRBJ2-7
v_gene: TRBV29-1
abundance: many
d_gene: TRBD2
CDR3nt: TGCAGCGTTGAAGAGGGAGCGGGAGGCTACGAGCAGTACTTC
CDR3aa: CSVEEGAGGYEQYF

j_gene: TRBJ1-1
v_gene: TRBV6-2/TRBV6-3
abundance: few
d_gene: -
CDR3nt: TGTGCCAGCAGTTACTCCTGGGCTGCGGGCACTGAAGCTTTCTTT
CDR3aa: CASSYSWAAGTEAFF

j_gene: TRBJ2-2
v_gene: TRBV6-1
abundance: -
d_gene: -
CDR3nt: TGTGCCAGCAGGGACAGGAGGGACACCGGGGAGCTGTTTTTT
CDR3aa: CASRDRRDTGELFF

j_gene: TRBJ1-5
v_gene: TRBV9
abundance: -
d_gene: -
CDR3nt: TGTGCCAGCACGCCCACCCGGGCACCATATAGCAATCAGCCCCAGCATTTT
CDR3aa: CASTPTRAPYSNQPQHF

j_gene: TRBJ1-1
v_gene: TRBV27
abundance: -
d_gene: -
CDR3nt: TGTGCCAGCAGTTTATCGGGGGGCCCCCTCTTT
CDR3aa: CASSLSGGPLF

j_gene: TRBJ2-7
v_gene: TRBV15
abundance: many
d_gene: -
CDR3nt: TGTGCCACCAGCAAACCTGCAGGGGCCTACGAGCAGTACTTC
CDR3aa: CATSKPAGAYEQYF

j_gene: TRBJ2-7
v_gene: TRBV6-5
abundance: many
d_gene: TRBD2
CDR3nt: TGTGCCAGCAGTTACAAACTAGCGGGAGGCTCCTACGAGCAGTACTTC
CDR3aa: CASSYKLAGGSYEQYF

j_gene: TRBJ1-2
v_gene: TRBV4-1
abundance: few
d_gene: -
CDR3nt: TGCGCCAGCAGCCAAGAGTCCCGCCTCCGGGACGACTACCGCTACACCTTC
CDR3aa: CASSQESRLRDDYRYTF

j_gene: TRBJ2-7
v_gene: TRBV20-1
abundance: many
d_gene: -
CDR3nt: TGCAGTTTACTTACCGGATTAGCGGACGTAAAAGACATCACCTACGAGCAGTACTTC
CDR3aa: CSLLTGLADVKDITYEQYF

j_gene: TRBJ2-7
v_gene: TRBV18
abundance: many
d_gene: -
CDR3nt: TGTGCCAGCTCACCACGGCAGGGCGAGCAGTACTTC
CDR3aa: CASSPRQGEQYF

j_gene: TRBJ2-7
v_gene: TRBV27
abundance: many
d_gene: -
CDR3nt: TGTGCCAGCAGTTTCACCGAGGGGCGCTACGAGCAGTACTTC
CDR3aa: CASSFTEGRYEQYF